The 27 T cell receptor beta chains in this list originate from one sample, sequenced in a study of regulatory T cells in long-lasting Graves disease. Described time point: newly diagnosed GD, antithyroid drugs for less than 3 months. Extracted PBMC RNA gave rise to the TCR library. Assembly of TCR beta libraries relied on iRepertoire HTBI primers together with Arm-PCR of CDR3 regions. TCRdb reprocessed the multiplex PCR reads with MiXCR, giving one entry per CDR3 protein. The repertoire includes a few hundred thousand distinct CDR3 sequences, 15% of them detected once, and about 7.8% sits in the top ten. These data also featured in a second study, about T cells in Graves' hyperthyroidism and ophthalmopathy.

Here the sequenced sample was peripheral blood mononuclear cells (PBMCs), taken at new diagnosis, from a patient treated with antithyroid drugs. These receptors came from a woman between 40 and 50 years old with Graves disease.

The chain couples TRBV25-1 to TRBJ1-3, with a possible D match to TRBD1 (5 bases). V shed 3 bases and J shed 5 bases, with 20 bases lying between them. Per germline, CDR1 MGHDK and CDR2 SYGVNS. The CDR3 totals 17 residues. CDR3 nucleotides: TGTGCCAGCAGTGATACCGGGACTCAAAGGGGTCGAAACACCATATATTTT. It encodes CASSDTGTQRGRNTIYF.

Here the CDR3 DNA reads TGTGCTAGTGGTCCCTCGGCTAATGAAAAACTGTTTTTT. Translating it yields CASGPSANEKLFF. The chain carries TRBV12-5 and TRBJ1-4; D unclear. The germline V gene encodes CDR1 LGHNT and CDR2 FRNRAP. The V end was cut by 5 bases, the J end by 3 bases, with 7 bases between. CDR3 length: 13 residues. The full variable domain, completed using reference TRBV12-5 and TRBJ1-4, is DARVTQTPRHKVTEMGQEVTMRCQPILGHNTVFWYRQTMMQGLELLAYFRNRAPLDDSGMPKDRFSAEMPDATLATLKIQPSEPRDSAVYFCASGPSANEKLFFGSGTQLSVL.

The sample holds many counts of this clonotype. The chain has TRBV30 and TRBJ2-2; D gene uncertain. Germline V lookup: CDR1 GTSNPN, CDR2 SVGIG (reference sequence). This CDR3 spans 15 amino acids. Deletions cut 0 bases from V and 5 bases from J, with 13 bases between. CDR3 sequence: CAWSVPELRTGELFF. The CDR3 DNA is TGTGCCTGGAGTGTACCGGAACTGAGGACCGGGGAGCTGTTTTTT.

This clonotype appeared many times. V and J are TRBV6-1 and TRBJ1-5, with D possibly being TRBD1 (6 bases). CDR1 is MNHNS and CDR2 is SASEGT in the germline V gene. The CDR3 runs 14 residues. V lost 6 bases and J 3 bases, leaving 12 bases between the germline ends. CDR3 in amino acids: CASRHDRNNQPQHF. CDR3 DNA sequence: TGTGCCAGCAGGCACGACAGGAACAATCAGCCCCAGCATTTT.

This clonotype came up many times. The genes are TRBV11-2 and TRBJ1-4; TRBD1 agrees at 8 bases. CDR1 is SGHAT, CDR2 FQNNGV, per germline. This CDR3 region has 15 residues. The V gene end was trimmed by 5 bases and the J gene end by 5 bases; junction bases not matched to a gene: 7. CDR3 in DNA: TGTGCCAGCAGCCAGGGCGGGACAGGAAATGAAAAACTGTTTTTT. Translation gives CASSQGGTGNEKLFF.

With regard to this clonotype: It is likely a read error: a sequence one base away is far more abundant. The chain has TRBV28 and TRBJ2-1, with TRBD2 as a possible D gene (7 bases). Between the trimmed V and J ends, which lost 3 bases and 10 bases, there was a span of 19 bases. CDR3 length equals 15 residues. Germline CDR1 reads MDHEN; CDR2 reads SYDVKM. DNA for the CDR3: TGTGCCAGCAGTTTCGGGGGGCTTGCCCTCTACGAGCAGTTCTTC. The encoded protein is CASSFGGLALYEQFF.

The rearrangement joins TRBV20-1 to TRBJ1-2; TRBD1 aligns across 10 bases. Looked up from germline, CDR1 is DFQATT and CDR2 is SNEGSKA (reference sequence). Trimming at V came to 6 bases and at J to 5 bases, leaving 18 bases not matched to a gene. The CDR3 runs 17 residues. This chain's CDR3 is CSASGQGIAKTWYGYTF. The DNA of the CDR3 is TGCAGTGCCTCGGGACAGGGGATAGCAAAAACTTGGTATGGCTACACCTTC.

This chain links TRBV20-1 with TRBJ2-3, with D perhaps TRBD2 (7 bases). CDR3 length: 16 residues. CDR1 and CDR2 from the germline V gene are DFQATT and SNEGSKA (reference sequence). Trimming cost V 3 bases and J 2 bases, with 18 bases left between them. The CDR3 region has the DNA TGCAGTGCTAGCGGGGTTAGGGGGAGGGACACAGATACGCAGTATTTT. This codes for CSASGVRGRDTDTQYF.

This clonotype was observed many times. This chain links TRBV30 with TRBJ2-1; D gene uncertain. V lost 0 bases and J 2 bases, leaving 14 bases between the germline ends. This CDR3 spans 16 amino acids. CDR1 and CDR2 (germline): GTSNPN, SVGIG (reference sequence). In DNA form, the CDR3 reads TGTGCCTGGAGTGTACGAGGCGTTCTCACCTACAATGAGCAGTTCTTC. This encodes CAWSVRGVLTYNEQFF.

The chain combines TRBV6-1 with TRBJ1-5, with 8 bases lining up with TRBD1. This CDR3 spans 13 amino acids. The germline V gene encodes CDR1 MNHNS and CDR2 SASEGT. The junction had 2 bases not matched to a gene; V was cut back by 5 bases and J by 5 bases. The CDR3: CASSQGADQPQHF. CDR3 nucleotides: TGTGCCAGCAGTCAGGGGGCGGATCAGCCCCAGCATTTT.

This clonotype showed up many times. V usage is TRBV11-2 and J usage is TRBJ2-3, with TRBD2 as a possible D gene (6 bases). Trimming cost V 0 bases and J 2 bases, with 15 bases left between them. The CDR3 sequence is 17 residues long. Per germline, CDR1 SGHAT and CDR2 FQNNGV. CDR3 nucleotide sequence: TGTGCCAGCAGCTTAGATCGGAGACTAGACCCCACAGATACGCAGTATTTT. Protein product: CASSLDRRLDPTDTQYF.

This clonotype has a count of ten or more. This sequence joins TRBV27 and TRBJ2-2; D gene ambiguous. CDR1 and CDR2 (germline): MNHEY, SMNVEV (reference sequence). V dropped 6 bases and J dropped 0 bases, with 11 bases sitting between them. The length of the CDR3 is 15 residues. CDR3 coding DNA: TGTGCCAGCAGCTTACGAGGTGCGAACACCGGGGAGCTGTTTTTT. Its translation: CASSLRGANTGELFF.

This clonotype was picked up a small number of times. This sequence joins TRBV10-3 and TRBJ2-3; 9 bases are shared with TRBD2. The V segment lost 8 bases and the J segment 9 bases; nucleotides outside the gene matches: 9. This CDR3 region has 13 residues. The germline gives CDR1 ENHRY, CDR2 SYGVKD. CDR3 DNA: TGTGCCATCCGTCAGCGGGAGGAGAGGACGCAGTATTTT. Translated, it gives CAIRQREERTQYF.

This clonotype was counted ten times or more. The J gene is TRBJ2-1, the V gene TRBV11-1; a weak D match, TRBD2 (5 bases). The V and J ends lost 1 base and 5 bases respectively, with 12 bases between them. The CDR3 totals 15 residues. The germline V gene has CDR1 SGHAT and CDR2 FQDESV (reference sequence). CDR3 bases: TGTGCCAGCAGCTTAGTTCAATCCGGGGACAATGAGCAGTTCTTC. This sequence encodes CASSLVQSGDNEQFF.

The chain is built from TRBV12-3 or TRBV12-4 and TRBJ2-5, with D unclear. Trimming stripped 6 bases from V and 4 bases from J, with 15 bases between. The CDR3 length is 14 residues. This CDR3 is CASSRTTSPETQYF. CDR3 coding DNA: TGTGCCAGCAGCCGTACGACATCCCCAGAGACCCAGTACTTC.

At least ten counts were recorded for this clonotype. The V and J genes are TRBV2 and TRBJ1-4, with 7 nucleotides matching TRBD1. The J segment lost 4 bases and the V segment lost 4 bases, leaving 6 bases of the junction unmatched. Looked up from germline, CDR1 is SNHLY and CDR2 is FYNNEI. This CDR3 is 15 amino acids long. The CDR3 protein is CASSAEGQFNEKLFF. The DNA for the CDR3 is TGTGCCAGCAGTGCAGAGGGACAGTTTAATGAAAAACTGTTTTTT.

This clonotype was counted a few times. A much larger clone lies one base from this, so it may be a read error. This rearrangement joins TRBV3-1 to TRBJ2-2, with TRBD2 matching over 12 bases. The CDR3 spans 16 residues. CDR1 is LGHDT, CDR2 YNNKEL, per germline (reference sequence). The CDR3 here is CASSHRLAGATGDLFF. CDR3 bases: TGTGCCAGCAGCCACAGACTAGCGGGAGCCACCGGGGATCTGTTTTTT.

The table lists this clonotype with many counts. The chain has TRBV10-3 and TRBJ1-1; 7 bases line up with TRBD1. Per germline, CDR1 ENHRY and CDR2 SYGVKD. The junction had 1 base not matched to a gene; V was cut back by 0 bases and J by 0 bases. This CDR3 spans 15 amino acids. The DNA of the CDR3 is TGTGCCATCAGTGAGTCGCAGGGGGTGAACACTGAAGCTTTCTTT. Translating it yields CAISESQGVNTEAFF.

This clonotype has ten or more counts. V gene TRBV28 combines with J gene TRBJ1-1, with D perhaps TRBD1 (6 bases). The CDR3 is 14 residues long. The germline V gene has CDR1 MDHEN and CDR2 SYDVKM. V lost 6 bases and J lost 3, with 14 bases in between. CDR3 DNA: TGTGCCAGCAGGCCCGCAGGGGATTACACTGAAGCTTTCTTT. This sequence encodes CASRPAGDYTEAFF. The complete variable domain, with remaining parts taken from reference TRBV28 and TRBJ1-1, reads DVKVTQSSRYLVKRTGEKVFLECVQDMDHENMFWYRQDPGLGLRLIYFSYDVKMKEKGDIPEGYSVSREKKERFSLILESASTNQTSMYLCASRPAGDYTEAFFGQGTRLTVV.

Points on this clonotype: Given a much more abundant clone one base away, this may be a read error. This chain joins TRBV28 and TRBJ2-3; 9 nucleotides agree with TRBD1. The last part of the DNA fits TRBJ2-1 better; the J call may be wrong. This CDR3 spans 17 amino acids. The germline CDR1 and CDR2 sequences are MDHEN and SYDVKM. The CDR3 here is CASRNHNRDRDYYEQFF. In nucleotides, the CDR3 is TGTGCCAGCAGAAACCACAACCGGGACAGGGACTACTATGAGCAGTTCTTC.

V and J are TRBV6-5 and TRBJ2-1; tentatively, D is TRBD2 (6 bases). Trimming left V 2 bases short and J 3 bases short, with 20 bases between. Looked up from germline, CDR1 is MNHEY and CDR2 is SVGAGI. This CDR3 contains 18 residues. The CDR3 loop reads CASSYPKLDYLIYNEQFF. The CDR3 DNA reads TGTGCCAGCAGTTACCCTAAACTGGACTACCTTATCTACAATGAGCAGTTCTTC.

With regard to this clonotype: A far bigger clonotype differs at one base, so this is likely a read error. The V and J genes are TRBV11-3 and TRBJ1-5; no reliable D call. The CDR3 is 13 amino acids. Germline V gives CDR1 SGHNT, CDR2 YENEEA. Here the CDR3 reads CASSLSGNQPQNF. The CDR3 DNA sequence: TGTGCCAGCAGCTTATCGGGCAATCAGCCCCAGAATTTT.

V is TRBV7-2 and J is TRBJ2-1; D is unresolved. The CDR3 loop spans 15 amino acids. V was cut by 4 bases and J by 5 bases, with 15 bases left in between. Germline loops: CDR1 SGHTA, CDR2 FQGNSA. The CDR3 coding sequence is TGTGCCAGCAGCTCCGACTGGAGAATACACAATGAGCAGTTCTTC. It codes for CASSSDWRIHNEQFF.

A few counts support this clonotype. The CDR3 DNA reads as TGTGCCAGCAGCCAATCTCCCTTACGAGGCAAGGGATCGAGAAACACCATATATTTT. Amino acids: CASSQSPLRGKGSRNTIYF. This chain joins TRBV28 and TRBJ1-3; D uncertain. Germline V gives CDR1 MDHEN, CDR2 SYDVKM. The CDR3 has 19 residues. V lost 6 bases and J 5 bases, leaving 29 bases between the germline ends.

Details on this clonotype: This may be a read error, as it is one base from a much larger clone. The V gene is TRBV6-2 or TRBV6-3, the J gene TRBJ2-3; no firm D call. Germline lookup yields CDR1 MNHEY and CDR2 SVGEGT. V lost 2 bases to trimming and J lost 3 bases, with 9 bases between them. The CDR3 runs 14 residues. Written as DNA, the CDR3 is TGTGCCAGCAGTTACCCCGGACGGACAGATACGCAGTATTTT. Translated: CASSYPGRTDTQYF.

Regarding this clonotype: It may be a read error: a sequence one base away is much more abundant. V gene TRBV7-9 combines with J gene TRBJ2-7; 11 nucleotides line up with TRBD1. CDR3 size: 14 residues. The trim removed 5 bases at V and 8 bases at J, leaving 8 bases unmatched. CDR1 and CDR2 from the germline V gene are SEHNR and FQNEAQ (reference sequence). In DNA form, the CDR3 reads TGTGCCAGCAGCCCGGACAGGGGGCCAGGGAAGCAGTACTTC. It encodes CASSPDRGPGKQYF.

This clonotype was found many times. The chain combines TRBV10-3 with TRBJ2-7, with D perhaps matching TRBD2 (5 bases). CDR3 length: 16 residues. V lost 0 bases and J lost 2, with 14 bases in between. Germline V lookup: CDR1 ENHRY, CDR2 SYGVKD. CDR3 sequence: CAISESKSGLAYEQYF. In nucleotides, the CDR3 is TGTGCCATCAGTGAGTCGAAGTCGGGATTAGCCTACGAGCAGTACTTC.